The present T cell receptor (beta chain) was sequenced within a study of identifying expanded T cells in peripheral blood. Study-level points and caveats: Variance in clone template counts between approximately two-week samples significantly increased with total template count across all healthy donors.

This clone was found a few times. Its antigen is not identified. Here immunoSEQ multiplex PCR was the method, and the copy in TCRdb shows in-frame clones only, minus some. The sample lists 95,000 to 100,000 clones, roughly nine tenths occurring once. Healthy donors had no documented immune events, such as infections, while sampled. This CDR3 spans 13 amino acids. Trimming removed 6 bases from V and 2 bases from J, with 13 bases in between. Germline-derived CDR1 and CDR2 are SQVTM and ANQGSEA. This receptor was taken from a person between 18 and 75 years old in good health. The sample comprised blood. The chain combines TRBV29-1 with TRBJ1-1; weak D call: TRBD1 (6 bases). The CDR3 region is CSVTGMGNTEAFF. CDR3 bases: TGCAGCGTCACAGGGATGGGCAACACTGAAGCTTTCTTT.